Below are 31 T cell receptor beta chains sequenced from a single sample in a study of CD8 T cells in Susac syndrome. A quantity of roughly 0.5 to 1 ug RNA underwent reverse transcription using random hexamers. TCRdb analysed the immunoSEQ multiplex PCR reads with MiXCR anew, one entry per CDR3 protein. The sample lists roughly 200,000 distinct CDR3 sequences, 90% to 95% occurring once. The specimen sequenced was CD4+ T cells from PBMCs. The source is a human donor in good health.

The V gene is TRBV7-9, the J gene TRBJ2-1; 7 bases are shared with TRBD1. Trimming at V came to 1 base and at J to 6 bases, leaving 9 bases not matched to a gene. Germline lookup yields CDR1 SEHNR and CDR2 FQNEAQ (reference sequence). The CDR3 runs 16 residues. The CDR3, as DNA: TGTGCCAGCAGCTTAGTCCTAGCCAGGGGGAGCAATGAGCAGTTCTTC. It codes for CASSLVLARGSNEQFF.

The J gene is TRBJ1-1, the V gene TRBV2; D is ambiguous. The germline V gene encodes CDR1 SNHLY and CDR2 FYNNEI. The CDR3 extends over 13 amino acids. V lost 9 bases and J 1 base, leaving 12 bases between the germline ends. The CDR3 is CASQDGGNTEAFF. As DNA, the CDR3 is TGTGCCAGTCAGGACGGTGGGAACACTGAAGCTTTCTTT.

The chain carries TRBV7-9 and TRBJ1-4, with no clear D. V lost 4 bases, J lost 0 bases, and 15 bases lay in between. The germline gives CDR1 SEHNR, CDR2 FQNEAQ (reference sequence). This CDR3 has 17 amino acids. DNA of the CDR3: TGTGCCAGCAGCTATTTGCTCCCCACAGCAACTAATGAAAAACTGTTTTTT. It yields the protein CASSYLLPTATNEKLFF.

This clonotype was recorded only once. The chain combines TRBV5-1 with TRBJ2-7; TRBD1 matches 12 bases. V lost 4 bases, J lost 6 bases, and 20 bases stayed unmatched. From germline, CDR1 is SGHRS and CDR2 YFSETQ. CDR3 length equals 19 residues. CDR3 sequence reads: CASSRSGDRGPSGVPEQYF. As DNA, the CDR3 is TGCGCCAGCAGCCGTTCGGGGGACAGGGGGCCTTCTGGGGTCCCCGAGCAGTACTTC.

This rearrangement joins TRBV5-8 to TRBJ1-6; tentative D call: TRBD1 (6 bases). Germline CDR1 SGHTS, CDR2 YDEGEE. The CDR3 spans 14 residues. The V gene lost 3 bases and the J gene lost 9 bases, with 13 bases spanning the gap. The CDR3 nucleotides read TGTGCCAGCAGCTCCGGAGGGGGACGTTCACCCCTCCACTTT. It is translated as CASSSGGGRSPLHF.

The gene calls are TRBV7-9 and TRBJ2-1; the D gene is possibly TRBD1 (6 bases). Looked up from germline, CDR1 is SEHNR and CDR2 is FQNEAQ (reference sequence). V lost 8 bases and J 4 bases, leaving 12 bases between the germline ends. The CDR3 spans 13 residues. For the CDR3, the DNA is TGTGCCAGCTGTAAGGGGGAGTACAATGAGCAGTTCTTC. It encodes CASCKGEYNEQFF. Full variable domain (rest looked up from reference TRBV7-9 and TRBJ2-1): DTGVSQNPRHKITKRGQNVTFRCDPISEHNRLYWYRQTLGQGPEFLTYFQNEAQLEKSRLLSDRFSAERPKGSFSTLEIQRTEQGDSAMYLCASCKGEYNEQFFGPGTRLTVL.

This chain uses TRBV5-1 with TRBJ2-1; 9 bases align to TRBD2. CDR3 length: 16 residues. The V gene's germline CDR1 is SGHRS and CDR2 YFSETQ. After removal of 0 bases from V and 5 bases from J, the junction contained 6 bases not matched to a gene. In DNA, the CDR3 is TGCGCCAGCAGCTTGGTTCGCGGGGGGGCGAACAATGAGCAGTTCTTC. Residues: CASSLVRGGANNEQFF. Full variable domain (outside the CDR3, taken from reference TRBV5-1 and TRBJ2-1): KAGVTQTPRYLIKTRGQQVTLSCSPISGHRSVSWYQQTPGQGLQFLFEYFSETQRNKGNFPGRFSGRQFSNSRSEMNVSTLELGDSALYLCASSLVRGGANNEQFFGPGTRLTVL.

The V and J genes are TRBV5-6 and TRBJ2-3, with D unresolved. This CDR3 is built from 13 residues. Trimming shortened V by 0 bases and J by 6 bases, and 8 bases separated the two germline ends. The germline gives CDR1 SGHDT, CDR2 YYEEEE. The CDR3 protein is CASSLGLSDTQYF. DNA for the CDR3: TGTGCCAGCAGCTTGGGTCTATCGGATACGCAGTATTTT.

This chain uses TRBV30 with TRBJ1-3, with D perhaps matching TRBD1 (5 bases). The ends were cut back, 5 bases at V and 2 bases at J, with 16 bases in the middle. In germline, CDR1 is GTSNPN, CDR2 SVGIG (reference sequence). The CDR3 spans 15 residues. The CDR3 here is CAWDGLGGAGNTIYF. The CDR3, as DNA: TGTGCCTGGGATGGCCTCGGGGGGGCTGGAAACACCATATATTTT.

The rearrangement links TRBV20-1 to TRBJ1-1, with D uncertain. V gave up 2 bases and J gave up 6 bases, with 10 bases separating them. The CDR3 length is 12 residues. Germline CDR1 is DFQATT and CDR2 is SNEGSKA (reference sequence). CDR3 DNA: TGCAGTGCTAGACCTCCTCCCCCTGAAGCTTTCTTT. It codes for CSARPPPPEAFF.

The J gene is TRBJ1-2, the V gene TRBV3-1; D perhaps matches TRBD1 (5 bases). Trimming cost V 3 bases and J 5 bases, with 13 bases left between them. Germline V gives CDR1 LGHDT, CDR2 YNNKEL (reference sequence). The CDR3 runs 14 residues. CDR3 bases: TGTGCCAGCAGCCAGAGACAGACTTCTTATGGCTACACCTTC. It codes for CASSQRQTSYGYTF.

V usage is TRBV24-1 and J usage is TRBJ2-1, with D perhaps TRBD1 (5 bases). Trimming removed 3 bases at V and 10 bases at J, with 18 bases between. The CDR3 extends over 15 amino acids. The V gene's germline CDR1 is KGHDR and CDR2 SFDVKD. DNA for the CDR3: TGTGCCACCAGTGATATCCCCATCCCCCCAGGGGAGCAGTTCTTC. Translation gives CATSDIPIPPGEQFF.

V is TRBV7-2 and J is TRBJ2-2; 10 bases agree with TRBD2. This CDR3 is built from 15 residues. The germline V gene has CDR1 SGHTA and CDR2 FQGNSA. Trimming at V came to 4 bases and at J to 3 bases, leaving 2 bases not matched to a gene. CDR3 protein: CASSSSGGYTGELFF. The CDR3 coding sequence is TGTGCCAGCAGCTCTAGCGGGGGATACACCGGGGAGCTGTTTTTT.

The CDR3 protein is CSASTGLAGGRAKNIQYF. CDR3 nucleotides: TGCAGTGCTTCTACTGGACTAGCGGGGGGGCGGGCCAAAAACATTCAGTACTTC. The chain recombines TRBV20-1 with TRBJ2-4, with TRBD2 matching over 15 bases. V was pared by 5 bases and J by 1 base, with 9 bases of the junction left unmatched. The CDR3 runs 18 residues. Germline V gene data show CDR1 as DFQATT and CDR2 as SNEGSKA (reference sequence).

This chain joins TRBV4-3 and TRBJ2-2; 9 bases are a match to TRBD2. The CDR3 covers 18 residues. Trimming took 2 bases from V and 13 from J; bases not matched to a gene: 20. The germline CDR1 and CDR2 sequences are LGHNA and YSLEER. CDR3 sequence reads: CASSQHGGGLAICLVLFF. The DNA of the CDR3 is TGCGCCAGCAGCCAACATGGAGGGGGACTAGCCATCTGTCTAGTGCTGTTTTTT.

J is TRBJ1-5 and V is TRBV29-1; TRBD1 aligns across 11 bases. The length of the CDR3 is 14 residues. Germline-derived CDR1 and CDR2 are SQVTM and ANQGSEA. The trim removed 8 bases at V and 2 bases at J, leaving 5 bases unmatched. This CDR3 is CSYRTGGRNQPQHF. The CDR3 DNA sequence: TGCAGCTATAGGACAGGGGGCCGCAATCAGCCCCAGCATTTT.

CDR3 nucleotides: TGCAGCGGCCACAGGGGCGGCAATGAGCAGTTCTTC. Translation: CSGHRGGNEQFF. The chain carries TRBV29-1 and TRBJ2-1, with 7 bases aligning to TRBD1. CDR3 length: 12 residues. With V trimmed by 7 bases and J by 6 bases, 6 bases remained unmatched. CDR1 and CDR2 from the germline V gene are SQVTM and ANQGSEA.

V usage is TRBV20-1 and J usage is TRBJ1-6, with 8 bases lining up with TRBD1. Losses at the gene ends were 1 base for V and 9 bases for J; bases not matched to a gene: 2. Germline CDR1 is DFQATT and CDR2 is SNEGSKA (reference sequence). The length of the CDR3 is 13 residues. The CDR3: CSARGTGPSPLHF. In DNA form, the CDR3 reads TGCAGTGCTAGAGGGACAGGGCCTTCACCCCTCCACTTT.

This clonotype turned up a few times. This chain uses TRBV27 with TRBJ1-4; D is perhaps TRBD1 (5 bases). Deletions cut 7 bases from V and 8 bases from J, with 17 bases between. Germline V lookup: CDR1 MNHEY, CDR2 SMNVEV (reference sequence). This CDR3 is built from 14 residues. Written as DNA, the CDR3 is TGTGCCAGCAAGCGGGGAGGGGCTAGAGAAAAACTGTTTTTT. Protein sequence: CASKRGGAREKLFF.

The V gene is TRBV9, the J gene TRBJ1-6; tentatively, D is TRBD1 (5 bases). The V gene's germline CDR1 is SGDLS and CDR2 YYNGEE. Trimming pared 3 bases from V and 7 bases from J, leaving 11 bases between. The CDR3 is 14 residues long. The CDR3 loop reads CASSGQRGNSPLHF. The CDR3, as DNA: TGTGCCAGCAGCGGGCAAAGGGGAAATTCACCCCTCCACTTT.

The V gene is TRBV15, the J gene TRBJ1-1; D call uncertain. CDR3 size: 16 residues. CDR1 LNHNV and CDR2 YYDKDF come from the germline V gene (reference sequence). V was trimmed by 0 bases and J by 0 bases, leaving 11 bases between them. CDR3 region: CATSRERGPMNTEAFF. The DNA of the CDR3 is TGTGCCACCAGCAGAGAACGGGGTCCAATGAACACTGAAGCTTTCTTT.

The chain combines TRBV6-1 with TRBJ1-1, with a weak D call TRBD1 (5 bases). In germline, CDR1 is MNHNS, CDR2 SASEGT. Trimming took off 6 bases at V and 4 bases at J, with 12 bases between the two ends. The CDR3 runs to 13 residues. CDR3 nucleotide sequence: TGTGCCAGCAGGACAGTATTAATCACTGAAGCTTTCTTT. This codes for CASRTVLITEAFF.

This clonotype was counted a few times. The chain employs TRBV7-3 and TRBJ1-4; the D is unclear. Germline V gives CDR1 SGHTA, CDR2 FQGTGA. V was clipped by 5 bases and J by 1 base, with 5 bases between them. The CDR3 spans 13 residues. CDR3 sequence reads: CASSAGTNEKLFF. The CDR3, as DNA: TGTGCCAGCAGCGCCGGAACTAATGAAAAACTGTTTTTT.

The chain uses TRBV6-6 and TRBJ1-5, with D possibly matching TRBD1 (6 bases). The length of the CDR3 is 13 residues. V was cut by 10 bases and J by 3 bases, with 13 bases left in between. The germline gives CDR1 MNHNY, CDR2 SVGAGI (reference sequence). The CDR3 here is CATHRVDNQPQHF. In DNA, the CDR3 is TGTGCCACTCACAGGGTCGACAATCAGCCCCAGCATTTT.

This clonotype has only one observation. The gene calls are TRBV28 and TRBJ1-6; D uncertain. From germline, CDR1 is MDHEN and CDR2 SYDVKM. CDR3 length equals 14 residues. Trimming cost V 7 bases and J 1 base, with 8 bases left between them. CDR3 sequence reads: CASKKGSYNSPLHF. The CDR3 DNA follows: TGTGCCAGCAAGAAGGGATCCTATAATTCACCCCTCCACTTT. Supplemented by reference TRBV28 and TRBJ1-6, the full variable domain reads DVKVTQSSRYLVKRTGEKVFLECVQDMDHENMFWYRQDPGLGLRLIYFSYDVKMKEKGDIPEGYSVSREKKERFSLILESASTNQTSMYLCASKKGSYNSPLHFGNGTRLTVT.

This clonotype has just one count. The V gene is TRBV15, the J gene TRBJ1-5, with 7 bases fitting TRBD1. Germline CDR1 is LNHNV and CDR2 is YYDKDF (reference sequence). The CDR3 spans 15 residues. V was clipped by 3 bases and J by 15 bases; unmatched bases: 17. CDR3 DNA sequence: TGTGCCACCAGCAGGGGAGGGGCGACAGGGACGGGTTCGCATTTT. As protein: CATSRGGATGTGSHF. Full variable domain (missing parts from reference TRBV15 and TRBJ1-5): DAMVIQNPRYQVTQFGKPVTLSCSQTLNHNVMYWYQQKSSQAPKLLFHYYDKDFNNEADTPDNFQSRRPNTSFCFLDIRSPGLGDTAMYLCATSRGGATGTGSHFGDGTRLSIL.

This clonotype was seen only once. V is TRBV28 and J is TRBJ2-7; TRBD2 might be the D (6 bases). CDR1 MDHEN and CDR2 SYDVKM come from the germline V gene. CDR3 length equals 13 residues. The ends were cut back, 6 bases at V and 6 bases at J, with 15 bases in the middle. The CDR3 sequence is CASSRPRGTEQYF. The DNA for the CDR3 is TGTGCCAGCAGCCGCCCCCGCGGGACCGAGCAGTACTTC.

This chain joins TRBV7-2 and TRBJ2-3; 7 bases map to TRBD2. Germline trimming cut 7 bases from V and 4 bases from J; bases unmatched to any gene: 8. The CDR3 is 14 residues long. In germline, CDR1 is SGHTA, CDR2 FQGNSA. The CDR3 region has the DNA TGTGCCAGCACCCTGGGGGGGGGTGCAGATACGCAGTATTTT. It yields the protein CASTLGGGADTQYF.

The chain uses TRBV29-1 and TRBJ1-2; 7 bases align to TRBD1. CDR3 length: 11 amino acids. Germline assignment: CDR1 SQVTM and CDR2 ANQGSEA. The V gene end was trimmed by 6 bases and the J gene end by 6 bases; junction bases not matched to a gene: 4. CDR3 protein: CSVDRENGYTF. CDR3 in DNA: TGCAGCGTAGACAGGGAGAATGGCTACACCTTC.

V usage is TRBV10-2 and J usage is TRBJ1-2; D perhaps matches TRBD1 (6 bases). The CDR3 length is 16 residues. CDR1 WSHSY and CDR2 SAAADI come from the germline V gene. V lost 2 bases and J 0 bases, leaving 13 bases between the germline ends. CDR3 DNA sequence: TGCGCCAGCAGTGAGGGTGGGACACTCGCTAACTATGGCTACACCTTC. It translates to CASSEGGTLANYGYTF.

The V call is TRBV13, the J call TRBJ1-5, with unresolved D. Germline V gene sequence: CDR1 PRHDT, CDR2 FYEKMQ (reference sequence). This CDR3 is built from 16 residues. The V gene lost 5 bases and the J gene lost 4 bases, with 18 bases spanning the gap. The CDR3: CASSPLTETRNQPQHF. CDR3 bases: TGTGCCAGCAGCCCGTTAACTGAGACACGTAATCAGCCCCAGCATTTT.